The next 17 T cell receptor beta chains were all read from a single sample in a study of vaccination and CD4 T cells after COVID-19. Treatment of the sample: approximately 10-day PBMC culture with coronavirus spike peptide pools or control peptides (ViraFEST assay). The Oncomine TCR Beta short-read assay was applied to DNA of cultured CD4+ T cells. In TCRdb, the PCR reads were re-called with MiXCR into one record per CDR3 protein. The table has about 21,000 distinct CDR3 sequences, around 62% seen once. For these receptors, no antigen is known. The sequencing used CD4+ T cells from blood, cultured in vitro, collected before SARS-CoV-2 vaccination. The source of these receptors is a human donor who received a COVID-19 vaccine.

This chain connects TRBV29-1 to TRBJ2-7; a weak D match, TRBD2 (6 bases). The CDR3 is 12 residues long. V was shortened by 0 bases and J by 6 bases, with 9 bases between the two germline ends. Germline CDR1 is SQVTM and CDR2 is ANQGSEA. The CDR3 DNA reads TGCAGCGTTGAAGAGGGGGGACGCGAGCAGTACTTC. It codes for CSVEEGGREQYF.

V usage is TRBV20-1 and J usage is TRBJ2-4, with D possibly being TRBD1 or TRBD2 (5 bases each). Per germline, CDR1 DFQATT and CDR2 SNEGSKA (reference sequence). The V gene lost 3 bases and the J gene lost 7 bases, with 16 bases spanning the gap. The CDR3 consists of 14 residues. CDR3 sequence reads: CSARGQGERNIQYF. The CDR3, as DNA: TGCAGTGCTAGGGGGCAGGGTGAGCGGAACATTCAGTACTTC.

This sequence joins TRBV2 and TRBJ1-1; D is ambiguous. The V end lost 1 base, the J end lost 2 bases, and 11 bases lay between the germline ends. The CDR3 is made up of 15 amino acids. The germline V gene has CDR1 SNHLY and CDR2 FYNNEI. The CDR3 coding sequence is TGTGCCAGCAGTGAAGTAGTAAGCAGCAACACTGAAGCTTTCTTT. This sequence encodes CASSEVVSSNTEAFF.

V usage is TRBV7-6 and J usage is TRBJ1-3; D is perhaps TRBD1 (6 bases). CDR1 and CDR2 from the germline V gene are SGHVS and FNYEAQ. V was trimmed by 5 bases and J by 3 bases, leaving 14 bases between them. The CDR3 is made up of 15 amino acids. The CDR3 DNA sequence: TGTGCCAGCAGCGCCTTCAGGGGTGGTGGAAACACCATATATTTT. It yields the protein CASSAFRGGGNTIYF.

The chain joins TRBV2 to TRBJ1-2; tentative D call: TRBD1 (5 bases). Germline V gene sequence: CDR1 SNHLY, CDR2 FYNNEI. The CDR3 has 13 amino acids. V lost 5 bases and J 6 bases, leaving 13 bases between the germline ends. The CDR3 DNA reads TGTGCCAGCAGTCCCACAGGAGAACATGGCTACACCTTC. Protein: CASSPTGEHGYTF.

CDR3 nucleotides: TGTGCCAGCAGTCGGGGACAGGGGGAAGGAAACACCATATATTTT. Its protein product is CASSRGQGEGNTIYF. The J gene is TRBJ1-3, the V gene TRBV2, with 11 bases lining up with TRBD1. The germline V gene has CDR1 SNHLY and CDR2 FYNNEI. The junction had 4 bases not matched to a gene; V was cut back by 5 bases and J by 4 bases. This CDR3 has 15 residues.

This clonotype was seen more than once but under ten times. This chain joins TRBV6-5 and TRBJ1-2; 7 bases line up with TRBD1. The germline CDR1 and CDR2 sequences are MNHEY and SVGAGI. After removal of 2 bases from V and 2 bases from J, the junction contained 5 bases not matched to a gene. CDR3 length: 15 amino acids. CDR3 in amino acids: CASSYGAGGNYGYTF. In DNA, the CDR3 is TGTGCCAGCAGTTACGGGGCAGGGGGAAACTATGGCTACACCTTC.

This chain uses TRBV6-1 with TRBJ2-2, with a possible D match to TRBD1 (5 bases). The V end lost 3 bases, the J end lost 5 bases, and 13 bases lay between the germline ends. The germline V gene encodes CDR1 MNHNS and CDR2 SASEGT. This CDR3 spans 15 amino acids. The CDR3 spells CASSEGPLGTGELFF. In nucleotides, the CDR3 is TGTGCCAGCAGTGAGGGGCCCCTCGGAACCGGGGAGCTGTTTTTT.

This clonotype was seen once. The rearrangement uses TRBV27 and TRBJ1-1; perhaps TRBD1 as D (5 bases). From germline, CDR1 is MNHEY and CDR2 SMNVEV (reference sequence). Trimming removed 8 bases from V and 1 base from J, with 20 bases in between. This CDR3 spans 16 amino acids. Here the CDR3 reads CASSSEPGRPNTEAFF. The CDR3 coding sequence is TGTGCCAGCTCAAGCGAACCGGGACGGCCGAACACTGAAGCTTTCTTT.

The chain links TRBV2 to TRBJ1-2, with D possibly matching TRBD1 (6 bases). Germline CDR1 reads SNHLY; CDR2 reads FYNNEI. CDR3 length: 13 amino acids. V was clipped by 5 bases and J by 8 bases, with 15 bases between them. CDR3 sequence reads: CASSKDSQGGYTF. The CDR3 DNA follows: TGTGCCAGCAGTAAGGACAGCCAAGGGGGCTACACCTTC.

This clonotype was counted only a few times. V gene TRBV6-1 combines with J gene TRBJ2-3, with unresolved D. Germline loops: CDR1 MNHNS, CDR2 SASEGT. This CDR3 is built from 14 residues. Trimming left V 7 bases short and J 0 bases short, with 11 bases between. The CDR3 DNA follows: TGTGCCAGCATTTGGACGTATAGCACAGATACGCAGTATTTT. Encoded protein: CASIWTYSTDTQYF.

V usage is TRBV20-1 and J usage is TRBJ2-7, with D uncertain. This CDR3 is 16 amino acids long. Between the trimmed V and J ends, which lost 5 bases and 4 bases, there was a span of 24 bases. Germline V lookup: CDR1 DFQATT, CDR2 SNEGSKA (reference sequence). The CDR3 reads CSALDLMEISTYEQYF. The CDR3 DNA reads as TGCAGTGCTCTGGATCTGATGGAGATCTCAACGTACGAGCAGTACTTC.

This chain joins TRBV7-9 and TRBJ1-4, with 7 bases fitting TRBD1. Germline assignment: CDR1 SEHNR and CDR2 FQNEAQ (reference sequence). The CDR3 contains 18 residues. V shed 4 bases, J shed 2 bases, and the junction held 13 bases outside the gene matches. CDR3 coding DNA: TGTGCCAGCAGCTCCTTCGGCCCGACAGGGCCCACTAATGAAAAACTGTTTTTT. Translation: CASSSFGPTGPTNEKLFF.

The genes are TRBV20-1 and TRBJ2-7; D unresolved. The CDR3 loop spans 12 amino acids. Per the germline V gene, CDR1 is DFQATT and CDR2 is SNEGSKA (reference sequence). V was clipped by 0 bases and J by 2 bases, with 5 bases between them. CDR3 DNA sequence: TGCAGTGCTAGAGAAGGACCCTACGAGCAGTACTTC. Protein sequence: CSAREGPYEQYF.

The chain carries TRBV25-1 and TRBJ2-7; 10 positions match TRBD1. V trimming: 4 bases; J trimming: 3 bases; junction bases outside the gene matches: 3. CDR3 length: 14 residues. Germline V gene lookup returns CDR1 MGHDK and CDR2 SYGVNS. CDR3 sequence reads: CASSGRDRGYEQYF. The CDR3 DNA reads as TGTGCCAGCAGTGGCCGGGACAGGGGCTACGAGCAGTACTTC.

The chain combines TRBV19 with TRBJ2-7; D may be TRBD1 (6 bases). The V and J ends lost 4 bases and 4 bases respectively, with 17 bases between them. This CDR3 region has 15 residues. The germline V gene encodes CDR1 LNHDA and CDR2 SQIVND (reference sequence). CDR3 in DNA: TGTGCCAGTAGTAACCGACGGACAGATCGGTACGAGCAGTACTTC. Protein: CASSNRRTDRYEQYF.

This clonotype was seen a few times. The V call is TRBV6-5, the J call TRBJ2-2; 10 bases fit TRBD2. The CDR3 consists of 15 residues. Germline-derived CDR1 and CDR2 are MNHEY and SVGAGI. With 4 bases clipped from V and 5 bases from J, the junction kept 4 bases outside the gene matches. The CDR3 DNA sequence: TGTGCCAGCAGTTCTAGCGGGGGTCCGACCGGGGAGCTGTTTTTT. It translates to CASSSSGGPTGELFF.